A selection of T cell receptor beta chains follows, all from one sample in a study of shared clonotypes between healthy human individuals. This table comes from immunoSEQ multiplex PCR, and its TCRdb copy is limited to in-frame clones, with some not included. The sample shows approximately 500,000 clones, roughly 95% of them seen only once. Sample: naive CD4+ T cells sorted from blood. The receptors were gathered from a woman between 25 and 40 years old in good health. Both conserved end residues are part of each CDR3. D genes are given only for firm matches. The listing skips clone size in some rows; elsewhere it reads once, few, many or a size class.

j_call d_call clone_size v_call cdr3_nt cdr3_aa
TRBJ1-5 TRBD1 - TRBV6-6 TGTGCCAGCAGTTACCCCGGGACAGGGAGCAATCAGCCCCAGCATTTT CASSYPGTGSNQPQHF
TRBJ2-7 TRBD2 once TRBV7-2 TGTGCCAGCAGCGATAGCGGGAGGAGCTACGAGCAGTACTTC CASSDSGRSYEQYF
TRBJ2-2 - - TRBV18 TGTGCCAGCTCAAGTAGGGGGAACACCGGGGAGCTGTTTTTT CASSSRGNTGELFF
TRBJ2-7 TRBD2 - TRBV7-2 TGTGCCAGCAGACTAGCGTCCGAGCAGTACTTC CASRLASEQYF
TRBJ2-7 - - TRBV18 TGTGCCAGCTCACCACCGGGAGTCGGGGGTTACTTCGAGCAGTACTTC CASSPPGVGGYFEQYF
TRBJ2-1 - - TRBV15 TGTGCCACCAGCAGAGAAACTAGGGGGATAGATGAGCAGTTCTTC CATSRETRGIDEQFF
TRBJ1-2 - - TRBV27 TGTGCCAGCAGTAAGTCAGGAGGAGGCTACACCTTC CASSKSGGGYTF
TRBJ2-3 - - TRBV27 TGTGCCAGCAGTTTATTGGGGGGAGTTACGCAGTATTTT CASSLLGGVTQYF
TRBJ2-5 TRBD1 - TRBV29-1 TGCAGCGTTGAAGATAGGAGGCCAGGGGGCGTGGTAGGGCAGTACTTC CSVEDRRPGGVVGQYF
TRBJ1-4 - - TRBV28 TGTGCCAGCAGCCAGTGGACGGGGAGGTCCTCTAATGAAAAACTGTTTTTT CASSQWTGRSSNEKLFF
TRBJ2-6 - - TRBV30 TGTGCCTGGAGCCCGCGGGTTCTCGGGCTGGAAGGGGCCAACGTCCTGACTTTC CAWSPRVLGLEGANVLTF
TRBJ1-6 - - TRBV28 TGTGCCAGCAGTTCATTTTCACCCCTCCACTTT CASSSFSPLHF
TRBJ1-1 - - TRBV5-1 TGCGCCAGCAGTTTGGCAGCCGAAAACACTGAAGCTTTCTTT CASSLAAENTEAFF
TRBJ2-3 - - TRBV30 TGTGCCTGGAGCCTATTGGACAGTGAGGTAACAGATACGCAGTATTTT CAWSLLDSEVTDTQYF
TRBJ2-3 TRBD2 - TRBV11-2 TGTGCCAGCAGCGTCACTAGCGGGAGTATGACAGATACGCAGTATTTT CASSVTSGSMTDTQYF
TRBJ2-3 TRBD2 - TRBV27 TGTGCCAGCAGACTAGCGGGGATAGATACGCAGTATTTT CASRLAGIDTQYF
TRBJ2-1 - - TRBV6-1 TGTGCCAGCGATGCACTAGCACGATACAATGAGCAGTTCTTC CASDALARYNEQFF
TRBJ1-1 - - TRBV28 TGTGCCAGCACCCGAGGGGCAGCGAACACTGAAGCTTTCTTT CASTRGAANTEAFF
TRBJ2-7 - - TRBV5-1 TGCGCCAGCAGCTTGTCTCGGGGTTGGGGGGGACAACCCACCTACGAGCAGTACTTC CASSLSRGWGGQPTYEQYF
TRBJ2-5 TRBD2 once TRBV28 TGTGCCAGCAGTTTACCCGGACTAGCAGAGACCCAGTACTTC CASSLPGLAETQYF
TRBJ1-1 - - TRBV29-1 TGCAGCGTTGAAGTCGGACAGTTCACTGAAGCTTTCTTT CSVEVGQFTEAFF
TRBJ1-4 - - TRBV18 TGTGCCAGCTCACCGACAGGTTCGGTGCGGAGGACTAATGAAAAACTGTTTTTT CASSPTGSVRRTNEKLFF
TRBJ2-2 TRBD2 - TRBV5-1 TGCGCCAGCAGCTTAAGCGGGAGCACCGGGGAGCTGTTTTTT CASSLSGSTGELFF
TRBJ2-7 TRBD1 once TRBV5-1 TGCGCCAGCAGCGGCCGGGACAGGCTCTACGAGCAGTACTTC CASSGRDRLYEQYF
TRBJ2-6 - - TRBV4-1 TGCGCCAGCAGCCAAGCAAGGGGGACAACTCAATCTGGGGCCAACGTCCTGACTTTC CASSQARGTTQSGANVLTF
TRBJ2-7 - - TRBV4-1 TGCGCCAGCAGCCAACCGGCCCAGGGTACCTACGAGCAGTACTTC CASSQPAQGTYEQYF
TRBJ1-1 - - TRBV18 TGTGCCAGCTCACCCCCCCGGGTAGGTTCTGAAGCTTTCTTT CASSPPRVGSEAFF
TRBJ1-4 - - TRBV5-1 TGCGCCAGCAGCGGCAGGGACGGATGGGATGAAAAACTGTTTTTT CASSGRDGWDEKLFF
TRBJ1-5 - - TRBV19 TGTGCCAGTAGTGAGCAGAACGGACCGCTAAATCAGCCCCAGCATTTT CASSEQNGPLNQPQHF
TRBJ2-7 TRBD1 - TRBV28 TGTGCCAGCAGTCCAGGGACAGGGATTCCCTACGAGCAGTACTTC CASSPGTGIPYEQYF
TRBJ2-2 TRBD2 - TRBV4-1 TGCGCCAGCAGCCTGGGACTAGCGGGAGCATCCGGGGAGCTGTTTTTT CASSLGLAGASGELFF
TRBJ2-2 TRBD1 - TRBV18 TGTGCCAGCTCGCCAAACAGGGGGAACACCGGGGAGCTGTTTTTT CASSPNRGNTGELFF
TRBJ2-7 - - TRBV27 TGTGCCAGCAGTGGGACGGGGACCTACGAGCAGTACTTC CASSGTGTYEQYF
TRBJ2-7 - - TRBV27 TGTGCCAGCAGTTTACAGGGTGGGTCCTACGAGCAGTACTTC CASSLQGGSYEQYF
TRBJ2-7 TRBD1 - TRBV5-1 TGCGCCAGCAGCGTTGGCCCAGGGGGCGAGCAGTACTTC CASSVGPGGEQYF
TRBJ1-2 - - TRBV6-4 TGTGCCAGCAGTGACTCGGCCGGAATCTATGGCTACACCTTC CASSDSAGIYGYTF